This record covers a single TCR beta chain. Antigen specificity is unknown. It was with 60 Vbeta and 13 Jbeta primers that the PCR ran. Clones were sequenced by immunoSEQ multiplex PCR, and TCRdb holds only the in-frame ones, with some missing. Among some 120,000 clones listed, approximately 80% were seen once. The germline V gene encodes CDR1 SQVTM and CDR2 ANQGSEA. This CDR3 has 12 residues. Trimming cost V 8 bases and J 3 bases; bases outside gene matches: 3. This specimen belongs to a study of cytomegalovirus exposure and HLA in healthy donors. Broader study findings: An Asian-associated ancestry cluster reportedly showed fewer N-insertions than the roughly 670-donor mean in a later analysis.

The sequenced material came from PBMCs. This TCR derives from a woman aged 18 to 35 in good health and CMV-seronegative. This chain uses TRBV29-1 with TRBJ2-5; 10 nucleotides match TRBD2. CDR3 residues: CSLSGGEETQYF. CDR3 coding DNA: TGCAGCCTCAGCGGGGGGGAAGAGACCCAGTACTTC.